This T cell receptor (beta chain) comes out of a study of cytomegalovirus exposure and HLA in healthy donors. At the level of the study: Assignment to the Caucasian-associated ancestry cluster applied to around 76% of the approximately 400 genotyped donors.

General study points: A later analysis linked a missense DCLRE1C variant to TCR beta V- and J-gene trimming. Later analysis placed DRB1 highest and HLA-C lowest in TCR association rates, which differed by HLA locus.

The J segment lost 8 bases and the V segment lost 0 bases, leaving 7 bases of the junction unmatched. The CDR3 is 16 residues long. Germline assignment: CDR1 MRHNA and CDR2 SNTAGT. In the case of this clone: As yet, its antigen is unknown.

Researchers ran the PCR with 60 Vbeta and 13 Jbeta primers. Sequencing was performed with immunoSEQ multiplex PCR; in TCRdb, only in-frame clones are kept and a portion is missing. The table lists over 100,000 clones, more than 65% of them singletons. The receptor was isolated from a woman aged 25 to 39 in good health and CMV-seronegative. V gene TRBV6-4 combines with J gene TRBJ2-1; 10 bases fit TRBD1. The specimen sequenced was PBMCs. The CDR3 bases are TGTGCCAGCAGTGACTCGACGGGACAGGGGTTTCATGAGCAGTTCTTC. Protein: CASSDSTGQGFHEQFF.